This T cell receptor (beta chain) was documented in a study of tumor-infiltrating lymphocytes in primary liver carcinoma. The template, approximately 500 ng total RNA, yielded TCR beta cDNA made with a constant-region primer. Slightly modified ARM-PCR served as the procedure for the TCR beta libraries. These libraries came from three rounds of nested multiplex PCR. Each of the first two PCR rounds ran roughly 9 cycles with TRBV1-TRBV30 forward and C-beta reverse primers. MiXCR was run by TCRdb on the multiplex PCR reads, yielding one entry per CDR3 protein. The sample comprises almost 200,000 distinct CDR3 sequences, around three fifths of which are singletons, and 5.5% to 9% rests with the top ten. Both blood RNA, taken from unsorted whole blood, and germline DNA were extracted. The CDR3 has 17 amino acids. Per germline, CDR1 KGHSH and CDR2 LQKENI. Germline trimming cut 1 base from V and 7 bases from J; bases unmatched to any gene: 8.

The source material was peripheral blood. The chain has TRBV18 and TRBJ2-1; 12 nucleotides line up with TRBD2. The sequence was collected from a woman aged 60-75 years with primary liver carcinoma and hepatitis B virus infection. CDR3 sequence reads: CASSPQKRLAGANEQFF. The CDR3 DNA sequence: TGTGCCAGCTCACCACAAAAAAGACTAGCGGGGGCTAATGAGCAGTTCTTC.